The rows below give T cell receptor beta chains drawn from one sample of a study of Tregs in tolerant kidney transplant recipients. Sequencing used immunoSEQ multiplex PCR; TCRdb keeps in-frame clones, though not all of them. The sample carries tens of thousands of clones, roughly nine tenths recorded once. Sequenced material: Tregs from blood. These receptors were taken from a human donor in good health. The CDR3 runs from the conserved cysteine through the conserved F or W. The D gene is left open where the match is weak. Not all rows give a size; the values are once, few, many and, for expanded clones, a class.

J,V,D,size,DNA,CDR3
TRBJ1-5,TRBV7-9,NA,NA,TGTGCCAGCAGCCCATACTCCTCCGGTGGGAGGGCCTATCAGCCCCAGCATTTT,CASSPYSSGGRAYQPQHF
TRBJ2-4,TRBV9,TRBD2,NA,TGTGCCAGCAGCGTAGAGGCGGGGGGGCGAGGAAACATTCAGTACTTC,CASSVEAGGRGNIQYF
TRBJ1-1,TRBV15,NA,NA,TGTGCCACCAGCCGAAGGGGGAAGAACACTGAAGCTTTCTTT,CATSRRGKNTEAFF
TRBJ1-1,TRBV18,NA,NA,TGTGCCAGCTCACCGACGCGAGGGAACACTGAAGCTTTCTTT,CASSPTRGNTEAFF
TRBJ1-2,TRBV6-5,NA,NA,TGTGCCAGCAGCTTCATGACTAACTATGGCTACACCTTC,CASSFMTNYGYTF
TRBJ1-2,TRBV4-3,NA,NA,TGCGCCAGCAGCCAAATCGACCGGAACTATGGCTACACCTTC,CASSQIDRNYGYTF
TRBJ2-5,TRBV11-1,TRBD2,NA,TGTGCCAGCAGCAGACTAGCGGGACCGGGGACCCAGTACTTC,CASSRLAGPGTQYF
TRBJ1-2,TRBV15,TRBD1,NA,TGTGCCACCAGCAGAAAGGCAGGGGGCGGGTATGGCTACACCTTC,CATSRKAGGGYGYTF
TRBJ2-1,TRBV18,TRBD2,NA,TGTGCCAGCTCACCACAGGCACTAGCGGCCTCCTACAATGAGCAGTTCTTC,CASSPQALAASYNEQFF
TRBJ2-1,TRBV5-4,TRBD2,NA,TGTGCCAGCAGCTTCCTTACTAGCGAGCAAGCCTTCTTC,CASSFLTSEQAFF
TRBJ2-7,TRBV19,NA,NA,TGTGCCAGTAGTAAGCCGGGCAGTCCCTCCTACGAGCAGTACTTC,CASSKPGSPSYEQYF
TRBJ1-5,TRBV6-6,TRBD1,NA,TGTGCCAGCAGTCTCCGGACAGGGCTCAATCAGCCCCAGCATTTT,CASSLRTGLNQPQHF
TRBJ1-1,TRBV5-1,NA,NA,TGCGCCAGCAGCCACGCGCGGCACACTGAAGCTTTCTTT,CASSHARHTEAFF
TRBJ2-5,TRBV11-3,TRBD1,NA,TGTGCCAGCAGCCCGACCGGGACAGGGGTGCAAGAGACCCAGTACTTC,CASSPTGTGVQETQYF
TRBJ1-5,TRBV6-6,TRBD1,NA,TGTGCCAGCAGTGTACAGGGGGCGAGTCAGCCCCAGCATTTT,CASSVQGASQPQHF
TRBJ2-3,TRBV5-1,NA,NA,TGCGCCAGCAGCTTGGCAGGAGGGGGCACAGATACGCAGTATTTT,CASSLAGGGTDTQYF
TRBJ2-5,TRBV10-3,TRBD1,NA,TGTGCCATCAGCCCGGGACAGACGGGGGAGACCCAGTACTTC,CAISPGQTGETQYF
TRBJ2-1,TRBV5-1,NA,NA,TGCGCCAGCAGCTTGGTGGCTCCCTACAATGAGCAGTTCTTC,CASSLVAPYNEQFF
TRBJ1-2,TRBV6-1,NA,NA,TGTGCCACCACAGGAAACTATGGCTACACCTTC,CATTGNYGYTF
TRBJ2-2,TRBV11-2,TRBD2,NA,TGTGCCAGCAGCCTCGGGGGGACTAGCGGGAGGAAAACCGGGGAGCTGTTTTTT,CASSLGGTSGRKTGELFF
TRBJ1-2,TRBV6-1,NA,NA,TGTGCCAGCAGTGCAGGGTCTTTAGGCTACACCTTC,CASSAGSLGYTF
TRBJ1-1,TRBV5-5,TRBD1,NA,TGTGCCAGCAGAAGTGGACAGGGGGCAATGAACACTGAAGCTTTCTTT,CASRSGQGAMNTEAFF
TRBJ2-1,TRBV9,NA,NA,TGTGCCAGCAGCTCTCCCTGGACTGGGGATGAGCAGTTCTTC,CASSSPWTGDEQFF
TRBJ2-2,TRBV7-9,NA,NA,TGTGCCAGCAGCCCCAGGGGTGGAGGAACCGGGGAGCTGTTTTTT,CASSPRGGGTGELFF
TRBJ2-1,TRBV5-4,NA,NA,TGTGCCAGCAGCTTTCCCTACAATGAGCAGTTCTTC,CASSFPYNEQFF
TRBJ2-1,TRBV27,NA,once,TGTGCCAGCGCTTTTCCGGGGGCCGGTGAGCAGTTCTTC,CASAFPGAGEQFF
TRBJ1-1,TRBV6-1,TRBD1,NA,TGTGCCAGCAGTTCCTACAGGGGGGTTGGTGCTGAAGCTTTCTTT,CASSSYRGVGAEAFF
TRBJ1-2,TRBV5-4,NA,once,TGTGCCAGCAGCTTGAAGCGCCAGGGAGTCTATGGCTACACCTTC,CASSLKRQGVYGYTF
TRBJ1-2,TRBV19,NA,NA,TGTGCCAGTAGTATAGGGGGGCGGCCACCACTCTATGGCTACACCTTC,CASSIGGRPPLYGYTF
TRBJ1-1,TRBV15,TRBD1,NA,TGTGCCACCAGCGTCATCCTTGGACAGGGAAGGTTCGTAAAGGCTTTCTTT,CATSVILGQGRFVKAFF
TRBJ2-6,TRBV19,NA,NA,TGTGCCAGTAGTAACTTACTTAGCTCTGGGGCCAACGTCCTGACTTTC,CASSNLLSSGANVLTF
TRBJ1-2,TRBV6-1,TRBD1,NA,TGTGCCAGCAGCCGGGACAGGGGGCGCGGCTATGGCTACACCTTC,CASSRDRGRGYGYTF
TRBJ1-3,TRBV10-3,NA,NA,TGTGCCATCAGTGCCTCAACAGGGCCTCTAAACACCATATATTTT,CAISASTGPLNTIYF
TRBJ1-5,TRBV6-5,NA,NA,TGTGCCAGCAGACGGACAGCTAATCAGCCCCAGCATTTT,CASRRTANQPQHF
TRBJ2-3,TRBV19,NA,NA,TGTGCCAGTAGTGTCGCCGGGGCAGATACGCAGTATTTT,CASSVAGADTQYF
TRBJ1-2,TRBV15,TRBD1,NA,TGTGCCACCAGCAGGGGACAGGGATCGGGCTATGGCTACACCTTC,CATSRGQGSGYGYTF